This T cell receptor (beta chain) was captured by sequencing in a study of control samples from healthy donors and cancer patients. Assay used: immunoSEQ multiplex PCR; TCRdb lists only in-frame clones, some missing. The sample contains about 26,000 clones, approximately 78% of which appear only once. The ends lost 8 bases at V and 9 bases at J; junction bases unmatched: 13. CDR3 length: 13 amino acids. In germline, CDR1 is LNHNV, CDR2 YYDKDF (reference sequence). The receptor comes from a man in his 60s with colorectal cancer. The sequencing sample was made of PBMCs. J is TRBJ2-7 and V is TRBV15; 7 bases align to TRBD1. The CDR3 spells CATGRQGASVQYF. CDR3 sequence (DNA): TGTGCCACCGGAAGACAGGGTGCCAGCGTGCAGTACTTC.